This T cell receptor beta chain is drawn from a study of cytomegalovirus exposure and HLA in healthy donors. Overall study findings and caveats: The study dropped some indistinguishable V segments, TRBV6-2 and TRBV6-3 among them.

PCR primers comprised 60 Vbeta and 13 Jbeta primers. TCRdb keeps only in-frame clones here, not all; method: immunoSEQ multiplex PCR. Of 150,000 to 200,000 clones listed, about 75% were seen once; the top ten hold about 8%. The germline V gene has CDR1 LNHDA and CDR2 SQIVND (reference sequence). This CDR3 is 18 amino acids long. V lost 5 bases and J 1 base, leaving 23 bases between the germline ends. Only a few counts were recorded for this clone. The antigen remains undetermined. The sequenced material came from PBMCs. V gene TRBV19 combines with J gene TRBJ1-1; D uncertain. The receptor comes from a woman aged 40 to 50 in good health and CMV-seropositive. The DNA for the CDR3 is TGTGCCAGTAGTGCCCCCCCCTCAAGATTTACACCGAACACTGAAGCTTTCTTT. Translated: CASSAPPSRFTPNTEAFF. Full variable domain (missing parts from reference TRBV19 and TRBJ1-1): DGGITQSPKYLFRKEGQNVTLSCEQNLNHDAMYWYRQDPGQGLRLIYYSQIVNDFQKGDIAEGYSVSREKKESFPLTVTSAQKNPTAFYLCASSAPPSRFTPNTEAFFGQGTRLTVV.